Included here is one TCR beta chain sequence, with context. Libraries were prepared by immunoSEQ multiplex PCR; TCRdb keeps only in-frame clonotypes and omits some of them. Among 55,000 to 75,000 clones, 70% to 90% were seen once, and the ten largest hold more than 6.5%. The sample is drawn from a study of blood T cell repertoires in COVID-19. Study at large: PBMCs, B-cell-depleted T cells, or T cells provided the cDNA or gDNA that made up the material.

The CDR3 consists of 15 residues. CDR1 is MDHEN and CDR2 is SYDVKM in the germline V gene. The V end was cut by 2 bases, the J end by 3 bases, with 11 bases between. J is TRBJ1-5 and V is TRBV28; D remains unclear. Sequences were obtained from peripheral blood. The clonotype comes from a human donor with active COVID-19. The donor label of this sample is uncertain. The CDR3 DNA reads TGTGCCAGCAGTTTAGGCGGAAGTACCAATCAGCCCCAGCATTTT. Translated, it gives CASSLGGSTNQPQHF.